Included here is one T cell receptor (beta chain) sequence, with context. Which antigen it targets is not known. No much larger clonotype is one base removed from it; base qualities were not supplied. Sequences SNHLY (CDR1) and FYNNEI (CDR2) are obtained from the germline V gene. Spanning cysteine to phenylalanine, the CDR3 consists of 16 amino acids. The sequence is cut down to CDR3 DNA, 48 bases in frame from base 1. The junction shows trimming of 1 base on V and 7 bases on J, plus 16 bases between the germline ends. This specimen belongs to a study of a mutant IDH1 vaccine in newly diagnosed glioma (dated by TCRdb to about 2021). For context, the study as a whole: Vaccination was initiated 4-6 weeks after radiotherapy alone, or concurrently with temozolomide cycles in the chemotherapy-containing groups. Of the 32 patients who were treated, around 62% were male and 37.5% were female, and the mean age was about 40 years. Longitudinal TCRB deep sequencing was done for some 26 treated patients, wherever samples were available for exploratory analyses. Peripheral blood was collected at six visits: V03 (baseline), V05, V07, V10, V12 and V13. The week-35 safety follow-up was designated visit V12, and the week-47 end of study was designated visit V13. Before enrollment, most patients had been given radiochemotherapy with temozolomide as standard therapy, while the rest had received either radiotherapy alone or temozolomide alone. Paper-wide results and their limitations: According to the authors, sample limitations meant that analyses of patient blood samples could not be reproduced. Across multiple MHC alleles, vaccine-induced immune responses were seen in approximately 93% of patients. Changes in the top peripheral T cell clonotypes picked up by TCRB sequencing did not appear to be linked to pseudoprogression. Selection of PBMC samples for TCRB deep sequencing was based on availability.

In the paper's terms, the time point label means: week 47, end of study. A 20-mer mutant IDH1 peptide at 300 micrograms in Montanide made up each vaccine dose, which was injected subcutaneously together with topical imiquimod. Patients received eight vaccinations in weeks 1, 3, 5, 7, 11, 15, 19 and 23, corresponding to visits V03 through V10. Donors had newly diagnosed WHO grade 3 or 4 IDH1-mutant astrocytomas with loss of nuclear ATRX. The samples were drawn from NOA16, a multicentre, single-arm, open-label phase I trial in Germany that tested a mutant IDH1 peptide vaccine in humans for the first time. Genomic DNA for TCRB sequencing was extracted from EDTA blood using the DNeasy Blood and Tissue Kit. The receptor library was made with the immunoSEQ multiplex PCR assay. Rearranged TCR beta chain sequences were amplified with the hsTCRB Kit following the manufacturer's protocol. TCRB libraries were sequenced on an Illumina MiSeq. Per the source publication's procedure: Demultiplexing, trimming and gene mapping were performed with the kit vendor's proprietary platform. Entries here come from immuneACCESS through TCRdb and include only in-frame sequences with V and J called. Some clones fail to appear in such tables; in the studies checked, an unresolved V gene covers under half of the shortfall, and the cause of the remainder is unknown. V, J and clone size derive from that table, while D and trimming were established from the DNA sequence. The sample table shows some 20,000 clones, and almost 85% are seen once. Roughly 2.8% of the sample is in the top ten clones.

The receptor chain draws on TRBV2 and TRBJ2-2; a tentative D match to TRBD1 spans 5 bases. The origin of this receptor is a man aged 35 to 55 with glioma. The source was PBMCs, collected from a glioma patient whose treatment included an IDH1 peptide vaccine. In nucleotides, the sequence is TGTGCCAGCAGTGAAGGGTTGGCAGGGATGGGCGGGGAGCTGTTTTTT. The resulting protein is CASSEGLAGMGGELFF.